Below, one TCR beta chain is given with its context. This entry belongs to a study of blood T cell repertoires in COVID-19. Across the study: Spain, Italy and the United States supplied samples that represented acute and convalescent COVID-19. Sample material is recorded as cDNA or gDNA derived from T cells, B-cell-depleted T cells, or PBMCs.

Measured with immunoSEQ multiplex PCR; TCRdb has only the in-frame clones, and not every one. In the table there are 25,000 to 35,000 clones, roughly nine tenths of which are singletons. Trimming took off 3 bases at V and 6 bases at J, with 17 bases between the two ends. This CDR3 is built from 14 residues. CDR1 and CDR2 (germline): SQVTM, ANQGSEA. The source of this sequence is a man at least 80 years old with acute or convalescent COVID-19. The sample comprised peripheral blood. This chain uses TRBV29-1 with TRBJ1-2; D may be TRBD1 (6 bases). CDR3 region: CSVEGNRAGNGYTF. In DNA form, the CDR3 reads TGCAGCGTTGAGGGCAACAGGGCAGGCAATGGCTACACCTTC.